Sequencing of this T cell receptor (beta chain) was carried out in a study of shared clonotypes between healthy human individuals. The repertoire was sequenced with immunoSEQ multiplex PCR; TCRdb's copy has only in-frame clones and lacks some. Here the sample spans about 2.1 million clones, roughly 93% being singletons. Terminally differentiated effector memory CD45RA+ cells were excluded from the naive CD8 cells, which were CD45RO-negative and positively selected for CCR7. Regarding this clone: Antigen unknown. Other DNA sequences in this specimen translate into the identical CDR3.

Regarding the study as a whole: Donors were few, which limited the genetic and exposure-history diversity represented.

This CDR3 spans 11 amino acids. Germline lookup yields CDR1 DFQATT and CDR2 SNEGSKA (reference sequence). V gave up 3 bases and J gave up 7 bases, with 10 bases separating them. The material sequenced was naive CD8+ T cells from PBMCs. The J gene is TRBJ2-7, the V gene TRBV20-1; TRBD1 is a possible D gene (7 bases). The source of this sequence is a young man in good health. Some clones in this sample may be carry-over from other donors' samples. This CDR3 reads CSARTGREQYF. The DNA of the CDR3 is TGCAGTGCTAGGACAGGGAGGGAGCAGTACTTC.